A single sample is the source of the 4 T cell receptor beta chains below, sequenced in a study of T cells after yellow fever vaccination (dated by TCRdb to the late 2010s). Library method: 5' RACE. The instrument was an Illumina HiSeq 2500. TCRdb itself trimmed the public reads at Q25 with fastp, ran MiXCR and retained productive beta chains. Rows with a matching CDR3 protein are joined into one entry that keeps the most common DNA and genes. Present in this sample are hundreds of thousands of distinct CDR3 sequences, approximately 13% of which were seen just once. Together, the top ten hold about 15% of the sample. According to the study, the label for this sample's treatment or condition signals: live attenuated yellow fever vaccine strain. The sample consisted of PBMCs, taken on the day of the yellow fever booster vaccination. The receptors come from a man between 25 and 39 years old who received the YFV17D yellow fever vaccine.

This clonotype was counted at least ten times. This rearrangement joins TRBV20-1 to TRBJ2-3; perhaps TRBD2 as D (6 bases). V was pared by 5 bases and J by 2 bases, with 11 bases between. Germline V gene sequence: CDR1 DFQATT, CDR2 SNEGSKA (reference sequence). The CDR3 runs to 13 residues. Here the CDR3 reads CSAPRGTTDTQYF. CDR3 coding DNA: TGCAGTGCTCCCCGCGGGACCACAGATACGCAGTATTTT.

The chain combines TRBV6-5 with TRBJ2-7; the match to TRBD1 covers 10 bases. The CDR3 is 16 residues long. V lost 2 bases to trimming and J lost 4 bases; unmatched junction nucleotides: 8. From germline, CDR1 is MNHEY and CDR2 SVGAGI. The CDR3: CASSYVRDRGGYEQYF. The CDR3 nucleotides read TGTGCCAGCAGTTACGTCCGGGACAGGGGAGGTTACGAGCAGTACTTC.

This clonotype was recorded a few times. The V and J genes are TRBV6-5 and TRBJ2-5; the D gene could be TRBD1 or TRBD2 (5 bases each). The CDR3 is 14 residues long. Germline V gene lookup returns CDR1 MNHEY and CDR2 SVGAGI. The V gene lost 4 bases and the J gene lost 4 bases, with 13 bases spanning the gap. The CDR3 DNA reads as TGTGCCAGCAGTTTCGGGACCGTGGGAGAGACCCAGTACTTC. Protein product: CASSFGTVGETQYF.

This clonotype was counted only a few times. The genes are TRBV6-1 and TRBJ1-2; D is possibly TRBD1 (5 bases). The CDR3 runs to 14 residues. The ends were cut back, 7 bases at V and 3 bases at J, with 15 bases in the middle. CDR1 MNHNS and CDR2 SASEGT come from the germline V gene. The CDR3 loop reads CASTPRGGDYGYTF. The CDR3 bases are TGTGCCAGCACCCCACGGGGGGGGGACTATGGCTACACCTTC.